This TCR beta chain stems from a study of tumor-infiltrating lymphocytes in primary liver carcinoma. About the study: Samples gave roughly 3.5 to 7.13 million productive TCRbeta reads, similar across tissue types.

Unsorted bulk tissue of about 20-31 mg yielded co-extracted RNA and DNA. Every single tumor sample held over 85% viable tumor cells. cDNA specific to TCR beta was made from around 470 ng of total RNA, with a constant-region primer employed for priming. It was through three nested multiplex PCR rounds of slightly modified ARM-PCR that TCR beta libraries arose. The first two PCR rounds used TRBV1-TRBV30 forward primers with a C-beta reverse primer, 10 to 11 cycles each. Via MiXCR, TCRdb re-called the multiplex PCR reads, giving one row per CDR3 protein. The sample consists of 50,000 to 70,000 distinct CDR3 sequences, about two thirds of them appearing once. Note on this clonotype: Its antigen remains unidentified.

Germline V gene lookup returns CDR1 LGHNA and CDR2 YNFKEQ. There are 15 residues in the CDR3. V lost 0 bases and J 8 bases, leaving 14 bases between the germline ends. Notes on the study in general: Tumors carried a top-250-clone fraction significantly exceeding that of blood (p = 0.039). Tumor-adjacent and tumor-blood pairs shared a smaller degree of overlap than tumor region pairs.

Material for sequencing was liver tumor tissue from sampling region 2. The sample's subset: tumor region T2, inferior pole. This rearrangement joins TRBV4-2 to TRBJ2-1; D is undetermined. The receptor comes from a man in his forties with primary liver carcinoma and hepatitis B virus infection. The chain's CDR3 is CASSQERVVMDEQFF. Written as DNA, the CDR3 is TGTGCCAGCAGCCAAGAGAGAGTGGTCATGGATGAGCAGTTCTTC.